At least ten counts were recorded for the clone carrying this T cell receptor (beta chain). Its antigen is not identified. A single record per CDR3 protein comes from TCRdb applying MiXCR to the 5' RACE reads. The sample includes approximately 30,000 distinct CDR3 sequences, 6.6% of them seen just once. With 0 bases removed from V and 0 bases from J, the gap between germline ends came to 10 bases. The germline V gene has CDR1 SGHRS and CDR2 YFSETQ. The CDR3 contains 16 residues. These data are taken from a study of neurological immune-mediated disorders. Study-wide results and caveats: The highest TCR clonal expansion occurred in HTLV-1-associated myelopathy; multiple sclerosis fell below healthy controls. Subjects shared no identical expanded-clone CDR3 amino acid sequences, suggesting private TCR-beta repertoires in all groups.

Where libraries were unsorted, they were derived from 2 million PBMCs stored at -80 degrees C. The genes are TRBV5-1 and TRBJ2-4; D is unclear. This receptor was obtained from a woman aged 45-59 years in good health. The specimen sequenced was PBMCs. The CDR3, as DNA: TGCGCCAGCAGCTTGGAAGGAACTCTAGCCAAAAACATTCAGTACTTC. This gives the protein CASSLEGTLAKNIQYF.